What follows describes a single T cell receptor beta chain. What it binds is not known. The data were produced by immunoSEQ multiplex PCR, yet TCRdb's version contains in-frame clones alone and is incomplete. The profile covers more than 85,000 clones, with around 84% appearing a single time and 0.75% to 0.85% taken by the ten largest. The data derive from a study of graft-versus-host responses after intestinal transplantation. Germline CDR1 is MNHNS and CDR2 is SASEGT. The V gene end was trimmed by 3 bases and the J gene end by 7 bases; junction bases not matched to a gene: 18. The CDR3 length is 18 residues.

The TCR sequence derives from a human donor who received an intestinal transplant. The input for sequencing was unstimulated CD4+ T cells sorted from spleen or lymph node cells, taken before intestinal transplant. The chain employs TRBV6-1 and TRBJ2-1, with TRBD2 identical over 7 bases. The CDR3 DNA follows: TGTGCCAGCAGTGAGGGATACTTAGTTTGGGGGGGGATGAATGAGCAGTTCTTC. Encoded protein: CASSEGYLVWGGMNEQFF.